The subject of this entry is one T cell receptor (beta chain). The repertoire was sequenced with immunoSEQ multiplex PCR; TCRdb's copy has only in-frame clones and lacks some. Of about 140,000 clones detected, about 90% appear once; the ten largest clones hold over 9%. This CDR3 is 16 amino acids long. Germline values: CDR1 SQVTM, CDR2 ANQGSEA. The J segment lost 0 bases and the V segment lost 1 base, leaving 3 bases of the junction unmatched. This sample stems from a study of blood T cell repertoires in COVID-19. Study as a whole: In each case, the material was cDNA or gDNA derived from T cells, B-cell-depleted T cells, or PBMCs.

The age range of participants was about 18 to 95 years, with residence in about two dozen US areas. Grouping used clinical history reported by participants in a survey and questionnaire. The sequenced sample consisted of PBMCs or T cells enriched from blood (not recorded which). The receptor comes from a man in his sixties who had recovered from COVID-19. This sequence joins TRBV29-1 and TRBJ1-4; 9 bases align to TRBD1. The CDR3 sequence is CSVEGDRETTNEKLFF. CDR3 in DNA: TGCAGCGTTGAAGGGGACAGGGAAACAACTAATGAAAAACTGTTTTTT. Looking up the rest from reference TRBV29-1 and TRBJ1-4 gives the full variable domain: SAVISQKPSRDICQRGTSLTIQCQVDSQVTMMFWYRQQPGQSLTLIATANQGSEATYESGFVIDKFPISRPNLTFSTLTVSNMSPEDSSIYLCSVEGDRETTNEKLFFGSGTQLSVL.